This T cell receptor (beta chain) was observed in a study of shared clonotypes between healthy human individuals. Study-level findings and limits: Few donors restricted represented genetic and exposure-history diversity. Lower generation probabilities were found for non-shared clonotypes than for those shared by all four donors.

Healthy HIV-negative adults with no recent acute infections or vaccinations were recruited as donors. All participating donors were Caucasian adults from Nashville, Tennessee. Sequencing was performed with immunoSEQ multiplex PCR; in TCRdb, only in-frame clones are kept and a portion is missing. The sample consists of 2.3 million or so clones, just over 90% of them appearing once. With regard to this clone: Its antigen is undetermined.

The CDR3 extends over 13 amino acids. The germline V gene encodes CDR1 SEHNR and CDR2 FQNEAQ (reference sequence). Trimming left V 5 bases short and J 1 base short, with 8 bases between. The sequenced sample was naive CD4+ T cells from PBMCs. The subset here: CD45RA+ positively selected. The source of this sequence is a man between 18 and 35 years old in good health. Some clones in this sample may be carry-over from other donors' samples. V and J are TRBV7-9 and TRBJ1-1; maybe TRBD1 (6 bases). As DNA, the CDR3 is TGTGCCAGCAGCAGGGGGAGGAACACTGAAGCTTTCTTT. Its protein is CASSRGRNTEAFF.